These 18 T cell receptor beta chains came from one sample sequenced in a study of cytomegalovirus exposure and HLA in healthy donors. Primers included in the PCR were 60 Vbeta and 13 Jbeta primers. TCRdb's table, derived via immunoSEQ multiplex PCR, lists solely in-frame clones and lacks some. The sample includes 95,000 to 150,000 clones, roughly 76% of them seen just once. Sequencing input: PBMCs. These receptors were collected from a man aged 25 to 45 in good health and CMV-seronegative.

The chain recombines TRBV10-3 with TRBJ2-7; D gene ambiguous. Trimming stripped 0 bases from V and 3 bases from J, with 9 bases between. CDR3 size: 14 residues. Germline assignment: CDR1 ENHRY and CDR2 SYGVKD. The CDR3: CAISESQINYEQYF. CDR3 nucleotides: TGTGCCATCAGTGAGTCCCAGATTAACTACGAGCAGTACTTC.

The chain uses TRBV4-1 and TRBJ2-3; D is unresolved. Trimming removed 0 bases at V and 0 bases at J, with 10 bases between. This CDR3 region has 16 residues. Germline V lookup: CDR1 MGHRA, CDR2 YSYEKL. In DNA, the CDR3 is TGCGCCAGCAGCCAAGAGTCAGTCTCTAGCACAGATACGCAGTATTTT. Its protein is CASSQESVSSTDTQYF.

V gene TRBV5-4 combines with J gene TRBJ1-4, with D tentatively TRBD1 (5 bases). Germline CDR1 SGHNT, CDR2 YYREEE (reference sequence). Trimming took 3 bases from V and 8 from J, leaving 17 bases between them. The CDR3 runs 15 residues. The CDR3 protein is CASSSGGVLNEKLFF. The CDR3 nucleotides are TGTGCCAGCAGCTCCGGGGGGGTATTGAACGAAAAACTGTTTTTT.

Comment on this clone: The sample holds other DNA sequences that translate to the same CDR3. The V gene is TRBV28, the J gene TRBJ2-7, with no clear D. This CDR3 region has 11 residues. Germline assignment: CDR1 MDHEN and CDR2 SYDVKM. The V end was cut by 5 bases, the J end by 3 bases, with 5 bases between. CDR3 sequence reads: CASSRGYEQYF. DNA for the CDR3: TGTGCCAGCAGTAGAGGCTACGAGCAGTACTTC.

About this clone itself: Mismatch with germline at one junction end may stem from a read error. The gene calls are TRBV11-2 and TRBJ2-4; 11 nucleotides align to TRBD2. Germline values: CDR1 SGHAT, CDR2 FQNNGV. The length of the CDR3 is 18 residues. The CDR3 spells CASSPGLAGELAKNSQYF. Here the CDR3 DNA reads TGTGCCAGCAGCCCTGGACTAGCGGGCGAACTAGCCAAAAACAGTCAGTACTTC.

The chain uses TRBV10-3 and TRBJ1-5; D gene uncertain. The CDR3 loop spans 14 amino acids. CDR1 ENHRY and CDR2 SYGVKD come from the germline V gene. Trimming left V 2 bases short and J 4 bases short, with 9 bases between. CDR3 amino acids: CAISEENLNQPQHF. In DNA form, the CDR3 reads TGTGCCATCAGTGAGGAGAATTTAAATCAGCCCCAGCATTTT.

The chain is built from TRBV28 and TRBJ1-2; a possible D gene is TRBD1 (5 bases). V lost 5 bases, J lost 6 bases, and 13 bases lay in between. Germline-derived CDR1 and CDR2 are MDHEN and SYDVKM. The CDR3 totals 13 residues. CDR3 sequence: CASSPSQEHGYTF. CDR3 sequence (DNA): TGTGCCAGCAGTCCCTCACAGGAGCATGGCTACACCTTC.

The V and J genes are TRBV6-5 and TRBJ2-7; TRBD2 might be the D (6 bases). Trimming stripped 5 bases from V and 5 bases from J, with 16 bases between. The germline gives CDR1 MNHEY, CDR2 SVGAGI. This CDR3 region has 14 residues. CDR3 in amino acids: CASSKGGGKDEQYF. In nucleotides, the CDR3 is TGTGCCAGCAGTAAGGGTGGAGGGAAGGACGAGCAGTACTTC.

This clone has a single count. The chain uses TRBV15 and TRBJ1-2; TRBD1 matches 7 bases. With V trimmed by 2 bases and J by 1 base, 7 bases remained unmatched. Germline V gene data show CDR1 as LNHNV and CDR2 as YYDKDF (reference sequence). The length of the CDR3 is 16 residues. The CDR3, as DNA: TGTGCCACCAGCAGAACGGGGACAGAATTTAACTATGGCTACACCTTC. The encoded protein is CATSRTGTEFNYGYTF.

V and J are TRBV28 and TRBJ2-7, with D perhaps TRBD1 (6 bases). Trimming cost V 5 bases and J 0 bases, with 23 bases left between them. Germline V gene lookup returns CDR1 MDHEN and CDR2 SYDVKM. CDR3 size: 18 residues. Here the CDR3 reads CASSLPGTTTRGSYEQYF. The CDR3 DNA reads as TGTGCCAGCAGTCTTCCCGGGACAACCACGAGGGGCTCCTACGAGCAGTACTTC.

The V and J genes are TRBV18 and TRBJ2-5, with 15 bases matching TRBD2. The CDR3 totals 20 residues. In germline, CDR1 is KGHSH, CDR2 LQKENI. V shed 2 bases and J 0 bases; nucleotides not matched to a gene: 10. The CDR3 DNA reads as TGTGCCAGCTCACCAAGATTTGGACTAGCGGGGGGGCGAGACCAAGAGACCCAGTACTTC. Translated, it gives CASSPRFGLAGGRDQETQYF. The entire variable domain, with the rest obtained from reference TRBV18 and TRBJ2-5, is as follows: NAGVMQNPRHLVRRRGQEARLRCSPMKGHSHVYWYRQLPEEGLKFMVYLQKENIIDESGMPKERFSAEFPKEGPSILRIQQVVRGDSAAYFCASSPRFGLAGGRDQETQYFGPGTRLLVL.

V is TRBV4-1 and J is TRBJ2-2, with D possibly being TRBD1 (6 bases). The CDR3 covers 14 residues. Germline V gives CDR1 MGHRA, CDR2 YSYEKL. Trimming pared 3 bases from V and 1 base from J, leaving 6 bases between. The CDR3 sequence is CASSQGQNTGELFF. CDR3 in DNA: TGCGCCAGCAGCCAGGGACAGAACACCGGGGAGCTGTTTTTT.

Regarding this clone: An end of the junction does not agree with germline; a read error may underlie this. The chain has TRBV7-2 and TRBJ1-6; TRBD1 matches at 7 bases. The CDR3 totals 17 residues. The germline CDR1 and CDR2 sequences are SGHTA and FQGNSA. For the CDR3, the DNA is TGTGCCAGCAACTTAAGGGGGCTCGCCTTCCGGAATTCACCCCTCCACTTT. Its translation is CASNLRGLAFRNSPLHF. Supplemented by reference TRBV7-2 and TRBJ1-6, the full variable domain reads GAGVSQSPSNKVTEKGKDVELRCDPISGHTALYWYRQSLGQGLEFLIYFQGNSAPDKSGLPSDRFSAERTGGSVSTLTIQRTQQEDSAVYLCASNLRGLAFRNSPLHFGNGTRLTVT.

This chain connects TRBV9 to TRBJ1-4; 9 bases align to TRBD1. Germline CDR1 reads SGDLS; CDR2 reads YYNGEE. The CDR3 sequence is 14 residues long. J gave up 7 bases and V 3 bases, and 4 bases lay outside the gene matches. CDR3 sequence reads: CASSGGQGGEKLFF. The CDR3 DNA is TGTGCCAGCAGCGGGGGACAGGGAGGTGAAAAACTGTTTTTT.

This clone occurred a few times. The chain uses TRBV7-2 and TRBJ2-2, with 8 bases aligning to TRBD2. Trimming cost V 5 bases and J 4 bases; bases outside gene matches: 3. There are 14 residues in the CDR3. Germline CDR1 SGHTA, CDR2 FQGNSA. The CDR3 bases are TGTGCCAGCAGCCCGGGGGGGGGCACCGGGGAGCTGTTTTTT. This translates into CASSPGGGTGELFF. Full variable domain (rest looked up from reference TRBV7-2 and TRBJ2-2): GAGVSQSPSNKVTEKGKDVELRCDPISGHTALYWYRQSLGQGLEFLIYFQGNSAPDKSGLPSDRFSAERTGGSVSTLTIQRTQQEDSAVYLCASSPGGGTGELFFGEGSRLTVL.

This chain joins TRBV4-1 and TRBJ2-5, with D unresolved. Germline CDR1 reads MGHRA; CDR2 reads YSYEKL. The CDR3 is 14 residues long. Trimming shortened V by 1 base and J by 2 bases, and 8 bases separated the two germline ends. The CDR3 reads CASSQVGPQETQYF. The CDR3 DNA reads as TGCGCCAGCAGCCAAGTGGGCCCACAAGAGACCCAGTACTTC.

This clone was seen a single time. CDR3 protein: CASRGTVEQYF. CDR3 coding DNA: TGTGCCAGCAGAGGGACAGTCGAGCAGTACTTC. The rearrangement links TRBV2 to TRBJ2-7; 7 nucleotides line up with TRBD1. CDR3 length equals 11 residues. Looked up from germline, CDR1 is SNHLY and CDR2 is FYNNEI. After removal of 6 bases from V and 6 bases from J, the junction contained 2 bases not matched to a gene.

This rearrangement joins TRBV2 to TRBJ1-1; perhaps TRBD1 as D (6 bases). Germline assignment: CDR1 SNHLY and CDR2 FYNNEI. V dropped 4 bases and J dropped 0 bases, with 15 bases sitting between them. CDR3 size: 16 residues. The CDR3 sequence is CASSGGGAGLNTEAFF. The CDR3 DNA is TGTGCCAGCAGTGGAGGGGGGGCAGGACTGAACACTGAAGCTTTCTTT.